The entry below describes one TCR beta chain. Sequencing used immunoSEQ multiplex PCR; TCRdb keeps in-frame clones, though not all of them. The profile shows tens of thousands of clones, approximately 94% of them singletons. The data derive from a study of T cell changes during pregnancy in multiple sclerosis. Trimming stripped 0 bases from V and 3 bases from J, with 10 bases between. Germline CDR1 reads SGDLS; CDR2 reads YYNGEE. This CDR3 comprises 14 residues. The rearrangement joins TRBV9 to TRBJ2-7; tentatively, D is TRBD1 (5 bases). This specimen consisted of CD8+ T cells from peripheral blood mononuclear cells, obtained in the first trimester of pregnancy. The receptor was derived from a female donor with multiple sclerosis, enrolled in a pregnancy study. The CDR3 DNA follows: TGTGCCAGCAGCGTAGGGGCAGGGAACTACGAGCAGTACTTC. The encoded protein is CASSVGAGNYEQYF.